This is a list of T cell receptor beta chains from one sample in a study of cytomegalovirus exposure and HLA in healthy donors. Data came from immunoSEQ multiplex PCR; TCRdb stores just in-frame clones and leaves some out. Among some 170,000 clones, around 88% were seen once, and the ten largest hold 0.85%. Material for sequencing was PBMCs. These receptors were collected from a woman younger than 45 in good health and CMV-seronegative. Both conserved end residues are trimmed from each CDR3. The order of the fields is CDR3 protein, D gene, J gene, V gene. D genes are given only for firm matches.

CDR3aa: ASSEKQGRLMNEQF; d_gene: NA; j_gene: TRBJ2-1; v_gene: TRBV2
CDR3aa: ASSPTTGLAKNIQY; d_gene: NA; j_gene: TRBJ2-4; v_gene: TRBV7-3
CDR3aa: ASSIQDLRSYEQY; d_gene: NA; j_gene: TRBJ2-7; v_gene: TRBV19
CDR3aa: ASSYSQGNTEAF; d_gene: NA; j_gene: TRBJ1-1; v_gene: TRBV6-6
CDR3aa: ASSVGRQGDGYT; d_gene: TRBD1; j_gene: TRBJ1-2; v_gene: TRBV9
CDR3aa: ASSRTWDFPNTEAF; d_gene: NA; j_gene: TRBJ1-1; v_gene: TRBV28
CDR3aa: ASSDTGSLGEKLF; d_gene: NA; j_gene: TRBJ1-4; v_gene: TRBV9
CDR3aa: ASSSGTGKGSNQPQH; d_gene: TRBD1; j_gene: TRBJ1-5; v_gene: TRBV19
CDR3aa: SVDERGPTDTQY; d_gene: TRBD2; j_gene: TRBJ2-3; v_gene: TRBV29-1
CDR3aa: ASSCSGTACYEQY; d_gene: NA; j_gene: TRBJ2-7; v_gene: TRBV12-1
CDR3aa: ASSQVLKETQY; d_gene: NA; j_gene: TRBJ2-5; v_gene: TRBV4-1
CDR3aa: ASAPTGRGYGYT; d_gene: TRBD1; j_gene: TRBJ1-2; v_gene: TRBV9
CDR3aa: SVGIGDKDGELF; d_gene: NA; j_gene: TRBJ2-2; v_gene: TRBV29-1
CDR3aa: ASSGRGQGTYEQY; d_gene: TRBD1; j_gene: TRBJ2-7; v_gene: TRBV7-9
CDR3aa: ASRKGTAGEDEQY; d_gene: TRBD1; j_gene: TRBJ2-7; v_gene: TRBV6-6
CDR3aa: ASSFGLAQRAQETQY; d_gene: TRBD2; j_gene: TRBJ2-5; v_gene: TRBV5-6
CDR3aa: ASSAEGAVHYGYT; d_gene: TRBD1; j_gene: TRBJ1-2; v_gene: TRBV6-1
CDR3aa: ASSSNGQFYGYT; d_gene: NA; j_gene: TRBJ1-2; v_gene: TRBV27
CDR3aa: ASNDQTGQGFYGYT; d_gene: TRBD1; j_gene: TRBJ1-2; v_gene: TRBV5-8
CDR3aa: ASSARGGHNEQF; d_gene: TRBD2; j_gene: TRBJ2-1; v_gene: TRBV9
CDR3aa: ASSSGQGVSNEQF; d_gene: TRBD1; j_gene: TRBJ2-1; v_gene: TRBV5-4
CDR3aa: SVARQGKRGYT; d_gene: TRBD1; j_gene: TRBJ1-2; v_gene: TRBV29-1
CDR3aa: ASSLVGSWQPQH; d_gene: NA; j_gene: TRBJ1-5; v_gene: TRBV7-2
CDR3aa: ASSRSTGEVYEQY; d_gene: TRBD1; j_gene: TRBJ2-7; v_gene: TRBV18
CDR3aa: ASTGSSGNTIY; d_gene: NA; j_gene: TRBJ1-3; v_gene: TRBV9
CDR3aa: ASSEAGTGRPDTQY; d_gene: TRBD1; j_gene: TRBJ2-3; v_gene: TRBV2
CDR3aa: ASRPQDRPNTEAF; d_gene: NA; j_gene: TRBJ1-1; v_gene: TRBV6-5
CDR3aa: ASSPPGGVGNQPQH; d_gene: NA; j_gene: TRBJ1-5; v_gene: TRBV28
CDR3aa: ASSPRDRNTEAF; d_gene: TRBD1; j_gene: TRBJ1-1; v_gene: TRBV18
CDR3aa: ASSSGQSYEQY; d_gene: NA; j_gene: TRBJ2-7; v_gene: TRBV5-1
CDR3aa: ASSPQGGTGELF; d_gene: NA; j_gene: TRBJ2-2; v_gene: TRBV7-3
CDR3aa: ASSPFGGSLANTGELF; d_gene: NA; j_gene: TRBJ2-2; v_gene: TRBV28
CDR3aa: ASSYSGQVYEQY; d_gene: TRBD1; j_gene: TRBJ2-7; v_gene: TRBV6-6
CDR3aa: ASSSDIYAPEAF; d_gene: NA; j_gene: TRBJ1-1; v_gene: TRBV7-2
CDR3aa: ASSLQGGPGTDTQY; d_gene: NA; j_gene: TRBJ2-3; v_gene: TRBV7-2
CDR3aa: ASSQDWRGVVSDTQY; d_gene: TRBD2; j_gene: TRBJ2-3; v_gene: TRBV4-3
CDR3aa: SAGASAPLH; d_gene: NA; j_gene: TRBJ1-6; v_gene: TRBV20-1
CDR3aa: ASSVGQRNEQF; d_gene: NA; j_gene: TRBJ2-1; v_gene: TRBV9
CDR3aa: ASMREYEQY; d_gene: NA; j_gene: TRBJ2-7; v_gene: TRBV25-1
CDR3aa: ASSDSTGPGTEAF; d_gene: NA; j_gene: TRBJ1-1; v_gene: TRBV28
CDR3aa: AISPGPATGETQY; d_gene: NA; j_gene: TRBJ2-5; v_gene: TRBV10-3
CDR3aa: ASSQPDRGPYEQY; d_gene: TRBD1; j_gene: NA; v_gene: TRBV4-1
CDR3aa: ASSGGLAETQY; d_gene: NA; j_gene: TRBJ2-5; v_gene: TRBV6-1
CDR3aa: ASASPGRLGYT; d_gene: NA; j_gene: TRBJ1-2; v_gene: TRBV25-1
CDR3aa: ASSLPPTSGGLETQY; d_gene: TRBD2; j_gene: TRBJ2-5; v_gene: TRBV7-9
CDR3aa: ASSSGTGNQPQH; d_gene: TRBD1; j_gene: TRBJ1-5; v_gene: TRBV27
CDR3aa: ASSPIGQEYNEQF; d_gene: TRBD1; j_gene: TRBJ2-1; v_gene: TRBV18
CDR3aa: ATSRRGGRRNQPQH; d_gene: NA; j_gene: TRBJ1-5; v_gene: TRBV15
CDR3aa: ASSTGQSTGELF; d_gene: NA; j_gene: TRBJ2-2; v_gene: TRBV6-5